The following is a TCR beta chain sequence with its context. The junction and the germline gene differ at one end; a read error may be behind it. TCRdb's table, derived via immunoSEQ multiplex PCR, lists solely in-frame clones and lacks some. The data show approximately 350,000 clones, around 88% seen once. The record originates from a study of blood T cell repertoires in COVID-19. Whole-study context: From the United States, Italy and Spain came samples of acute and convalescent COVID-19.

The CDR3 covers 14 residues. Germline V gene sequence: CDR1 SGHVT, CDR2 SQSDAQ. This chain joins TRBV7-4 and TRBJ2-1, with 11 bases that match TRBD2. The TCR was taken from a man younger than 40 with active or convalescent COVID-19. What was sequenced was peripheral blood. DNA for the CDR3: TGTGCCAGCAGCTTAGGGCTACCGGGACTAGCGGCCCTCTTC. It is translated as CASSLGLPGLAALF.